Each of the 20 T cell receptor beta chains below was sequenced from the same sample in a study of regulatory T cells in long-lasting Graves disease (dated by TCRdb to the early 2020s). The meaning of the sample's time point label: persistent/refractory GD, antithyroid drugs over 5 years with positive TRAb. For both TCR sequencing and RNA sequencing, RNA was extracted from PBMCs in TRIzol. Receptor amplification or capture employed multiplex PCR. Sequencing was performed on an Illumina HiSeq 4000. TCR beta libraries were built with iRepertoire HTBI primers and Arm-PCR amplification of CDR3 regions. Using fastp trimming at Q25 and MiXCR clonotype assembly, TCRdb reanalyzed the public sequencing data and kept in-frame beta chains. Every entry covers one CDR3 protein and lists the most common genes and DNA from its rows. Present in this sample are nearly 350,000 distinct CDR3 sequences, about 18% of which were seen just once. The biggest ten clones account for around 30% of the sample.

Sequences were derived from peripheral blood mononuclear cells (PBMCs), sampled when the disease was refractory, from a patient treated with antithyroid drugs. These receptors were taken from a female donor with Graves disease.

At least ten counts were recorded for this clonotype. The rearrangement joins TRBV13 to TRBJ1-6; no firm D call. This CDR3 is built from 14 residues. The V gene's germline CDR1 is PRHDT and CDR2 FYEKMQ (reference sequence). V was pared by 5 bases and J by 2 bases, with 7 bases between. The CDR3 sequence: CASSRGAYNSPLHF. DNA of the CDR3: TGTGCCAGCAGCCGTGGAGCCTATAATTCACCCCTCCACTTT. The variable domain in full, with the rest retrieved from reference TRBV13 and TRBJ1-6, is AAGVIQSPRHLIKEKRETATLKCYPIPRHDTVYWYQQGPGQDPQFLISFYEKMQSDKGSIPDRFSAQQFSDYHSELNMSSLELGDSALYFCASSRGAYNSPLHFGNGTRLTVT.

This clonotype has ten or more counts. This chain connects TRBV6-1 to TRBJ2-5; a weak D match, TRBD2 (5 bases). The CDR3 contains 13 residues. The germline gives CDR1 MNHNS, CDR2 SASEGT. The ends were cut back, 6 bases at V and 4 bases at J, with 12 bases in the middle. CDR3 in amino acids: CASSPGLTETQYF. The CDR3 bases are TGTGCCAGCAGCCCCGGACTTACAGAGACCCAGTACTTC.

This clonotype was detected only a few times. The V and J genes are TRBV29-1 and TRBJ2-5; 10 nucleotides align to TRBD2. Germline V gene lookup returns CDR1 SQVTM and CDR2 ANQGSEA. The trim removed 6 bases at V and 6 bases at J, leaving 10 bases unmatched. CDR3 length: 14 amino acids. The CDR3 is CSVATSGKMQTQYF. CDR3 nucleotide sequence: TGCAGCGTAGCTACTAGCGGGAAAATGCAGACCCAGTACTTC. Looking up the rest from reference TRBV29-1 and TRBJ2-5 gives the full variable domain: SAVISQKPSRDICQRGTSLTIQCQVDSQVTMMFWYRQQPGQSLTLIATANQGSEATYESGFVIDKFPISRPNLTFSTLTVSNMSPEDSSIYLCSVATSGKMQTQYFGPGTRLLVL.

This clonotype showed up just a few times. This chain joins TRBV19 and TRBJ2-7; D is uncertain. This CDR3 region has 15 residues. Per the germline V gene, CDR1 is LNHDA and CDR2 is SQIVND (reference sequence). The V gene lost 5 bases and the J gene lost 3 bases, with 17 bases spanning the gap. The CDR3 coding sequence is TGTGCCAGTAGTCGCCTTCTCCGACAAGACTACGAGCAGTACTTC. This translates into CASSRLLRQDYEQYF.

The chain couples TRBV7-9 to TRBJ2-7; 7 bases agree with TRBD1. The germline V gene has CDR1 SEHNR and CDR2 FQNEAQ (reference sequence). The CDR3 length is 14 residues. The CDR3 is CATDRDSKSYEQYF. The CDR3 DNA sequence: TGTGCTACAGATCGGGACAGTAAATCCTACGAGCAGTACTTC. Filled out from reference TRBV7-9 and TRBJ2-7, the complete variable domain reads DTGVSQNPRHKITKRGQNVTFRCDPISEHNRLYWYRQTLGQGPEFLTYFQNEAQLEKSRLLSDRFSAERPKGSFSTLEIQRTEQGDSAMYLCATDRDSKSYEQYFGPGTRLTVT.

This rearrangement joins TRBV5-1 to TRBJ2-2; maybe TRBD2 (6 bases). The V end lost 2 bases, the J end lost 2 bases, and 10 bases lay between the germline ends. Germline-derived CDR1 and CDR2 are SGHRS and YFSETQ. CDR3 length equals 15 residues. CDR3 nucleotides: TGCGCCAGCAGCTTCACTAGCATAAACACCGGGGAGCTGTTTTTT. Translation: CASSFTSINTGELFF. Using reference TRBV5-1 and TRBJ2-2 for the parts outside the CDR3, the full variable domain is KAGVTQTPRYLIKTRGQQVTLSCSPISGHRSVSWYQQTPGQGLQFLFEYFSETQRNKGNFPGRFSGRQFSNSRSEMNVSTLELGDSALYLCASSFTSINTGELFFGEGSRLTVL.

At least ten counts were recorded for this clonotype. The chain couples TRBV28 to TRBJ2-7; 10 nucleotides align to TRBD2. The CDR3 length is 15 residues. Trimming cost V 5 bases and J 5 bases; bases outside gene matches: 9. The germline V gene has CDR1 MDHEN and CDR2 SYDVKM. In nucleotides, the CDR3 is TGTGCCAGCAGTCACCTAGCGGGAGCACCCCACGAGCAGTACTTC. Translation gives CASSHLAGAPHEQYF.

This clonotype was recorded many times. The V and J genes are TRBV28 and TRBJ2-2; 7 bases line up with TRBD2. This CDR3 is 15 amino acids long. V lost 5 bases, J lost 1 base, and 4 bases stayed unmatched. Germline CDR1 MDHEN, CDR2 SYDVKM. The CDR3, as DNA: TGTGCCAGCAGTCCTAGCGGAAAGAACACCGGGGAGCTGTTTTTT. As protein: CASSPSGKNTGELFF.

This clonotype was found many times. The chain has TRBV11-2 and TRBJ1-4; TRBD1 matches 12 bases. CDR1 and CDR2 (germline): SGHAT, FQNNGV. The V gene end was trimmed by 5 bases and the J gene end by 12 bases; junction bases not matched to a gene: 4. CDR3 length: 13 amino acids. The CDR3 here is CASSRDRGLELFF. CDR3 bases: TGTGCCAGCAGCCGGGACAGGGGGCTAGAACTGTTTTTT.

The sample holds a few counts of this clonotype. In nucleotides, the CDR3 is TGTGCCAGCAGTACTCCCCTTAATAAGCGGAGCTCCTACAATGAGCAGTTCTTC. Translation gives CASSTPLNKRSSYNEQFF. The chain joins TRBV27 to TRBJ2-1; maybe TRBD2 (5 bases). V dropped 5 bases and J dropped 0 bases, with 20 bases sitting between them. The CDR3 covers 18 residues. The germline V gene has CDR1 MNHEY and CDR2 SMNVEV (reference sequence).

This chain joins TRBV9 and TRBJ2-4; 9 nucleotides align to TRBD1. This CDR3 has 20 amino acids. With 3 bases clipped from V and 0 bases from J, the junction kept 16 bases outside the gene matches. From germline, CDR1 is SGDLS and CDR2 YYNGEE. In nucleotides, the CDR3 is TGTGCCAGCAGCGCCCCCGCCGGGACAGGGAGACCCTTAGCCAAAAACATTCAGTACTTC. Residues: CASSAPAGTGRPLAKNIQYF. Full variable domain (missing parts from reference TRBV9 and TRBJ2-4): DSGVTQTPKHLITATGQRVTLRCSPRSGDLSVYWYQQSLDQGLQFLIQYYNGEERAKGNILERFSAQQFPDLHSELNLSSLELGDSALYFCASSAPAGTGRPLAKNIQYFGAGTRLSVL.

The chain couples TRBV5-1 to TRBJ1-2; 8 bases fit TRBD1. Germline CDR1 reads SGHRS; CDR2 reads YFSETQ. V trimming: 1 base; J trimming: 3 bases; junction bases outside the gene matches: 5. CDR3 length: 15 residues. CDR3 in DNA: TGCGCCAGCAGCTTGCCGATGACAGGGGACTATGGCTACACCTTC. As protein: CASSLPMTGDYGYTF.

This clonotype occurred a few times. V is TRBV7-2 and J is TRBJ2-3; TRBD1 matches 9 bases. Trimming removed 1 base from V and 6 bases from J; junction bases left unmatched: 5. Germline assignment: CDR1 SGHTA and CDR2 FQGNSA. CDR3 length equals 15 residues. CDR3 protein: CASSLVPGQGDTQYF. For the CDR3, the DNA is TGTGCCAGCAGCTTAGTCCCGGGACAGGGTGATACGCAGTATTTT.

The chain employs TRBV12-3 or TRBV12-4 and TRBJ2-3; possible D gene TRBD2, 5 bases. The CDR3 has 14 residues. V lost 1 base and J 2 bases, leaving 7 bases between the germline ends. The CDR3 sequence: CASSLVRVTDTQYF. The CDR3 region has the DNA TGTGCCAGCAGTTTAGTGAGGGTCACAGATACGCAGTATTTT.

This clonotype was seen repeatedly, ten times or more. The CDR3 spells CASSYRETAAYEQYF. The CDR3 region has the DNA TGTGCCAGCAGTTACAGGGAAACCGCAGCCTACGAGCAGTACTTC. The chain carries TRBV6-5 and TRBJ2-7; no reliable D call. Germline V CDR1 and CDR2: MNHEY, SVGAGI. Trimming removed 2 bases from V and 2 bases from J, with 13 bases in between. This CDR3 has 15 amino acids.

The genes are TRBV4-3 and TRBJ1-1; no clear D. Germline CDR1 and CDR2: LGHNA and YSLEER. Trimming took off 4 bases at V and 5 bases at J, with 11 bases between the two ends. The CDR3 runs to 13 residues. The CDR3 nucleotides are TGCGCCAGCAGCCGCGAAAAAAGGACTGAAGCTTTCTTT. This sequence encodes CASSREKRTEAFF.

As for this clonotype: It is likely a read error, because the conserved phenylalanine at the end of the CDR3 is missing. The chain carries TRBV29-1 and TRBJ1-1; TRBD1 is a possible D gene (6 bases). There are 15 residues in the CDR3. Between the trimmed V and J ends, which lost 0 bases and 1 base, there was a span of 12 bases. The germline CDR1 and CDR2 sequences are SQVTM and ANQGSEA. CDR3 sequence reads: CSVEDQGTQNTEAFS. CDR3 in DNA: TGCAGCGTTGAAGATCAGGGGACACAGAACACTGAAGCTTTCTCT.

This clonotype was seen ten or more times. The rearrangement uses TRBV20-1 and TRBJ1-1, with D perhaps TRBD1 (5 bases). Trimming left V 5 bases short and J 0 bases short, with 13 bases between. Germline V gives CDR1 DFQATT, CDR2 SNEGSKA (reference sequence). The CDR3 extends over 14 amino acids. The CDR3 reads CSAFKQDMNTEAFF. CDR3 sequence (DNA): TGCAGTGCTTTCAAACAGGACATGAACACTGAAGCTTTCTTT.

Comment on this clonotype: This may be a read error: a much more frequent sequence differs by one nucleotide. The rearrangement uses TRBV6-1 and TRBJ1-5, with TRBD1 identical over 11 bases. CDR3 length equals 14 residues. Germline CDR1 reads MNHNS; CDR2 reads SASEGT. The CDR3, as DNA: TGTACCAGCAGGCCCGGGACAGGGGGACAGCCCCAGCATTTT. Protein product: CTSRPGTGGQPQHF.

For this clonotype: A read error may be the cause here, since a much bigger clone is one base away. J is TRBJ2-7 and V is TRBV2, with 8 bases identical to TRBD2. Germline CDR1 reads SNHLY; CDR2 reads FYNNEI. V trimming: 3 bases; J trimming: 10 bases; junction bases outside the gene matches: 14. The CDR3 sequence is 15 residues long. CDR3 residues: CASSDPGLVQEAQYF. The DNA of the CDR3 is TGTGCCAGCAGTGATCCGGGACTAGTCCAAGAGGCCCAGTACTTC. The whole variable domain, remainder taken from reference TRBV2 and TRBJ2-7, is EPEVTQTPSHQVTQMGQEVILRCVPISNHLYFYWYRQILGQKVEFLVSFYNNEISEKSEIFDDQFSVERPDGSNFTLKIRSTKLEDSAMYFCASSDPGLVQEAQYFGPGTRLTVT.